A single sample is the source of the 31 T cell receptor beta chains below, sequenced in a study of cytomegalovirus exposure and HLA in healthy donors. Generated by immunoSEQ multiplex PCR, the TCRdb table keeps only in-frame clones and is missing some. This table holds roughly 100,000 clones, less than 85% found once. What was sequenced was PBMCs. The receptors derive from a man aged 18-30 years in good health and CMV-seropositive.

A word on this clone: One end of the junction is discordant with germline, which a read error may explain. The CDR3 DNA follows: TGTGCCAGCAGTTACCAATCCGGGACTTATTCACTATTC. Its translation is CASSYQSGTYSLF. This rearrangement joins TRBV6-6 to TRBJ1-2; a weak D match, TRBD1 (5 bases). The germline gives CDR1 MNHNY, CDR2 SVGAGI (reference sequence). The CDR3 length is 13 residues.

This clone showed up just once. The V gene is TRBV10-2, the J gene TRBJ2-2; TRBD2 matches 7 bases. V was pared by 3 bases and J by 9 bases, with 7 bases of the junction left unmatched. The CDR3 runs 14 residues. Germline loops: CDR1 WSHSY, CDR2 SAAADI. For the CDR3, the DNA is TGCGCCAGCAGTGATGGTTGGCGGGAGAGGGAGCTGTTTTTT. Encoded protein: CASSDGWRERELFF.

The chain joins TRBV9 to TRBJ2-3; D not resolved. Between the trimmed V and J ends, which lost 0 bases and 4 bases, there was a span of 3 bases. CDR1 and CDR2 (germline): SGDLS, YYNGEE. This CDR3 has 12 amino acids. Here the CDR3 DNA reads TGTGCCAGCAGCGTAGCGTCAGATACGCAGTATTTT. Translated: CASSVASDTQYF.

The CDR3 is CASSFKGLAGGQPGTDTQYF. Written as DNA, the CDR3 is TGTGCCAGCAGTTTCAAGGGACTAGCGGGAGGCCAGCCGGGGACAGATACGCAGTATTTT. This chain uses TRBV27 with TRBJ2-3; TRBD2 aligns across 15 bases. Trimming removed 3 bases from V and 3 bases from J; junction bases left unmatched: 13. This CDR3 is built from 20 residues. In germline, CDR1 is MNHEY, CDR2 SMNVEV (reference sequence).

This chain connects TRBV19 to TRBJ2-3, with TRBD2 matching over 11 bases. Per germline, CDR1 LNHDA and CDR2 SQIVND (reference sequence). The CDR3 has 15 residues. The ends lost 5 bases at V and 2 bases at J; junction bases unmatched: 3. CDR3 nucleotides: TGTGCCAGTAGTGTACTAGCGGGAGCCACAGATACGCAGTATTTT. This gives the protein CASSVLAGATDTQYF.

The rearrangement links TRBV5-1 to TRBJ2-5; TRBD2 matches at 8 bases. The V gene end was trimmed by 4 bases and the J gene end by 4 bases; junction bases not matched to a gene: 3. In germline, CDR1 is SGHRS, CDR2 YFSETQ. The CDR3 consists of 13 residues. CDR3 coding DNA: TGCGCCAGCAGCCCGGCGGGGGGAGAGACCCAGTACTTC. This encodes CASSPAGGETQYF.

V usage is TRBV6-5 and J usage is TRBJ1-4, with no clear D. Germline CDR1 is MNHEY and CDR2 is SVGAGI. The CDR3 runs to 15 residues. Trimming took 0 bases from V and 8 from J, leaving 13 bases between them. CDR3 sequence reads: CASSYSRGWGEKLFF. The CDR3 coding sequence is TGTGCCAGCAGTTACTCGAGAGGGTGGGGAGAAAAACTGTTTTTT.

This chain links TRBV5-6 with TRBJ1-2; a possible D gene is TRBD1 (5 bases). Deletions cut 7 bases from V and 4 bases from J, with 14 bases between. This CDR3 is 13 amino acids long. Germline CDR1 SGHDT, CDR2 YYEEEE. CDR3 amino acids: CASYVSGGYGYTF. In DNA, the CDR3 is TGTGCCAGCTACGTCAGCGGGGGCTATGGCTACACCTTC.

The chain carries TRBV10-3 and TRBJ2-1; 11 nucleotides match TRBD1. Looked up from germline, CDR1 is ENHRY and CDR2 is SYGVKD. The CDR3 is 16 residues long. J lost 7 bases, V lost 10 bases, and 15 bases had no gene match. The CDR3 loop reads CATKDLVGTGGNEQFF. The CDR3 nucleotides read TGTGCCACCAAGGACCTAGTTGGGACAGGGGGGAATGAGCAGTTCTTC.

J is TRBJ2-5 and V is TRBV19; D may be TRBD2 (6 bases). V was clipped by 0 bases and J by 2 bases, with 10 bases between them. This CDR3 comprises 15 residues. The V gene's germline CDR1 is LNHDA and CDR2 SQIVND (reference sequence). CDR3 amino acids: CASSIELAYQETQYF. The CDR3 DNA sequence: TGTGCCAGTAGTATAGAACTAGCTTATCAAGAGACCCAGTACTTC.

The chain employs TRBV2 and TRBJ2-3; 7 nucleotides match TRBD1. Germline-derived CDR1 and CDR2 are SNHLY and FYNNEI. V lost 1 base, J lost 1 base, and 5 bases stayed unmatched. The CDR3 contains 16 residues. The CDR3 sequence is CASSEGQGDRTDTQYF. The CDR3 region has the DNA TGTGCCAGCAGTGAAGGACAGGGTGATCGCACAGATACGCAGTATTTT.

This chain joins TRBV5-4 and TRBJ2-6, with a possible D match to TRBD1 (6 bases). This CDR3 has 16 residues. Trimming shortened V by 0 bases and J by 2 bases, and 9 bases separated the two germline ends. Germline lookup yields CDR1 SGHNT and CDR2 YYREEE (reference sequence). CDR3 DNA: TGTGCCAGCAGCTTGGCCGGACAGCCTGGGGCCAACGTCCTGACTTTC. This sequence encodes CASSLAGQPGANVLTF.

Only a few counts were recorded for this clone. This chain connects TRBV7-8 to TRBJ2-7; 8 bases are shared with TRBD1. The CDR3 spans 13 residues. CDR1 and CDR2 (germline): SGHVS, FQNEAQ. Losses at the gene ends were 5 bases for V and 8 bases for J; bases not matched to a gene: 8. The CDR3 reads CASSTVTGEQQYF. The CDR3 DNA reads TGTGCCAGCAGCACCGTGACAGGGGAACAGCAGTACTTC.

This chain uses TRBV7-3 with TRBJ2-5, with D tentatively TRBD2 (6 bases). The CDR3 extends over 15 amino acids. Per germline, CDR1 SGHTA and CDR2 FQGTGA. The germline V and J ends were trimmed by 0 bases and 2 bases, with 10 bases remaining between them. CDR3 sequence (DNA): TGTGCCAGCAGCTTAACGCGGGACCGACAAGAGACCCAGTACTTC. Translation gives CASSLTRDRQETQYF.

The CDR3 region is CASSPRTQGTEAFF. The CDR3 DNA reads TGTGCCAGCAGCCCCCGCACCCAGGGCACTGAAGCTTTCTTT. J is TRBJ1-1 and V is TRBV7-9, with a tentative D call TRBD1 (5 bases). V lost 5 bases and J lost 4, with 14 bases in between. This CDR3 spans 14 amino acids. CDR1 is SEHNR, CDR2 FQNEAQ, per germline (reference sequence).

The rearrangement links TRBV5-1 to TRBJ1-2; the D gene is possibly TRBD1 (5 bases). V lost 0 bases to trimming and J lost 8 bases, with 14 bases between them. The length of the CDR3 is 14 residues. Looked up from germline, CDR1 is SGHRS and CDR2 is YFSETQ. Here the CDR3 DNA reads TGCGCCAGCAGCTTGGGCAGGGAAGCCTCCGGCTACACCTTC. Encoded protein: CASSLGREASGYTF.

The V and J genes are TRBV5-4 and TRBJ2-1; perhaps TRBD2 as D (6 bases). V was trimmed by 5 bases and J by 8 bases, leaving 14 bases between them. This CDR3 spans 13 amino acids. Germline V gives CDR1 SGHNT, CDR2 YYREEE (reference sequence). The CDR3 nucleotides read TGTGCCAGCAGTTTTCCAACTAGCTATGAGCAGTTCTTC. Protein: CASSFPTSYEQFF.

The CDR3 region is CASSESGLAGGTDTQYF. CDR3 bases: TGCGCCAGCAGTGAGTCGGGACTAGCGGGAGGCACAGATACGCAGTATTTT. V usage is TRBV10-1 and J usage is TRBJ2-3, with TRBD2 matching over 14 bases. Trimming removed 0 bases from V and 1 base from J; junction bases left unmatched: 0. Looked up from germline, CDR1 is WNHNN and CDR2 is SYGVQD (reference sequence). The CDR3 extends over 17 amino acids.

The chain couples TRBV7-9 to TRBJ2-5, with 11 nucleotides matching TRBD2. The CDR3 is 16 amino acids. Per the germline V gene, CDR1 is SEHNR and CDR2 is FQNEAQ (reference sequence). V gave up 5 bases and J gave up 1 base; unmatched junction bases: 6. The chain's CDR3 is CASSLPGLAGQETQYF. As DNA, the CDR3 is TGTGCCAGCAGCCTCCCCGGACTAGCGGGCCAAGAGACCCAGTACTTC.

The chain carries TRBV27 and TRBJ1-2, with D unresolved. The germline V gene has CDR1 MNHEY and CDR2 SMNVEV (reference sequence). There are 14 residues in the CDR3. Between the trimmed V and J ends, which lost 4 bases and 8 bases, there was a span of 17 bases. In DNA, the CDR3 is TGTGCCAGCAGTTATATCGGCGCTGTCGGGGGCTACACCTTC. This codes for CASSYIGAVGGYTF.

V and J are TRBV4-1 and TRBJ2-7; a possible D gene is TRBD2 (6 bases). Trimming pared 5 bases from V and 3 bases from J, leaving 20 bases between. CDR1 is MGHRA, CDR2 YSYEKL, per germline. The length of the CDR3 is 16 residues. In nucleotides, the CDR3 is TGCGCCAGCAGCATTGCTGCGGGCGGGGCCCACTACGAGCAGTACTTC. Translated: CASSIAAGGAHYEQYF.

This sequence joins TRBV20-1 and TRBJ1-5; 7 nucleotides agree with TRBD1. This CDR3 has 11 residues. CDR1 is DFQATT and CDR2 is SNEGSKA in the germline V gene (reference sequence). With V trimmed by 6 bases and J by 13 bases, 9 bases remained unmatched. CDR3 sequence reads: CSAESLTGQHF. DNA for the CDR3: TGCAGTGCCGAAAGTTTGACAGGGCAGCATTTT.

The V gene is TRBV5-1, the J gene TRBJ2-2; a weak D match, TRBD2 (5 bases). The V end lost 0 bases, the J end lost 6 bases, and 15 bases lay between the germline ends. The CDR3 consists of 16 residues. CDR1 and CDR2 (germline): SGHRS, YFSETQ. The CDR3 loop is CASSLGPGGSAGELFF. DNA for the CDR3: TGCGCCAGCAGCTTGGGCCCCGGCGGGTCGGCCGGGGAGCTGTTTTTT.

The chain employs TRBV5-1 and TRBJ2-1; 7 bases align to TRBD2. The CDR3 totals 15 residues. Germline V gene lookup returns CDR1 SGHRS and CDR2 YFSETQ. The V and J ends lost 3 bases and 5 bases, in that order; junction bases with no gene match: 8. The CDR3 bases are TGCGCCAGCAGCTCCTATCTAGCGGAACACAATGAGCAGTTCTTC. It codes for CASSSYLAEHNEQFF.

The chain links TRBV7-9 to TRBJ1-2, with 7 bases matching TRBD1. The germline V gene encodes CDR1 SEHNR and CDR2 FQNEAQ (reference sequence). CDR3 size: 14 residues. The trim removed 6 bases at V and 3 bases at J, leaving 7 bases unmatched. The CDR3 nucleotides are TGTGCCAGCAGTCGTTCAACAGGGGACTATGGCTACACCTTC. The encoded protein is CASSRSTGDYGYTF.

Notes on this clone: This CDR3 is also generated by other DNA sequences in the sample. CDR3: CASSVQGAWGTEAFF. DNA of the CDR3: TGTGCCAGCAGTGTCCAGGGGGCTTGGGGCACTGAAGCTTTCTTT. This chain connects TRBV27 to TRBJ1-1; 8 nucleotides line up with TRBD1. The V and J ends lost 5 bases and 4 bases, in that order; junction bases with no gene match: 9. The V gene's germline CDR1 is MNHEY and CDR2 SMNVEV (reference sequence). The CDR3 has 15 residues.

The rearrangement links TRBV5-4 to TRBJ2-3, with 8 bases aligning to TRBD2. Germline trimming cut 0 bases from V and 0 bases from J; bases unmatched to any gene: 6. Germline-derived CDR1 and CDR2 are SGHNT and YYREEE (reference sequence). This CDR3 region has 17 residues. This CDR3 is CASSLASGLSSTDTQYF. The CDR3 nucleotides read TGTGCCAGCAGCTTGGCTAGCGGGTTATCTAGCACAGATACGCAGTATTTT.

This sequence joins TRBV27 and TRBJ2-1; TRBD2 aligns across 10 bases. The CDR3 is 15 amino acids. Germline V gives CDR1 MNHEY, CDR2 SMNVEV (reference sequence). Trimming at V came to 6 bases and at J to 7 bases, leaving 9 bases not matched to a gene. The CDR3 here is CASRPLAGERNEQFF. As DNA, the CDR3 is TGTGCCAGCAGACCCCTAGCGGGAGAAAGGAATGAGCAGTTCTTC.

In DNA form, the CDR3 reads TGCGCCAGCAGCCAAGTTGGGGGGTTGAGCGGGCTAGATACCTACGAGCAGTACTTC. Its translation is CASSQVGGLSGLDTYEQYF. This chain links TRBV4-1 with TRBJ2-7, with TRBD2 as a possible D gene (6 bases). The CDR3 contains 19 residues. The germline CDR1 and CDR2 sequences are MGHRA and YSYEKL. V was pared by 1 base and J by 2 bases, with 24 bases between.

The V gene is TRBV11-2, the J gene TRBJ2-7, with a possible D match to TRBD1 (5 bases). Germline CDR1 SGHAT, CDR2 FQNNGV. Deletions cut 3 bases from V and 3 bases from J, with 21 bases between. The CDR3 extends over 17 amino acids. The CDR3 sequence is CASSFSDLGERRYEQYV. The CDR3 coding sequence is TGTGCCAGCAGCTTTAGTGACTTAGGGGAAAGGCGCTACGAGCAGTACGTC.

This chain joins TRBV6-1 and TRBJ2-3; D gene unclear. The CDR3 sequence is 12 residues long. V lost 7 bases and J lost 0, with 5 bases in between. Germline V gives CDR1 MNHNS, CDR2 SASEGT. This CDR3 reads CASTVSTDTQYF. CDR3 in DNA: TGTGCCAGCACTGTTAGCACAGATACGCAGTATTTT.